The 31 T cell receptor beta chains presented below share a single source sample, sequenced in a study of Ad26.COV2.S vaccination and SARS-CoV-2 variants. Libraries were prepared by immunoSEQ multiplex PCR; TCRdb keeps only in-frame clonotypes and omits some of them. Of about 350,000 clones detected, about 88% appear once; the ten largest clones hold about 3.3%. Indicated treatment: some 20 received Ad26.COV2.S at low or high dose, single or two shots; about five received placebo; per-sample allocation not given. All samples were drawn on day 63, counting from the first vaccine or placebo injection. The sequenced sample was peripheral blood, obtained in a trial of Ad26.COV2.S vaccine versus placebo. These receptors were taken from a person between 18 and 59 years old who received the Ad26.COV2.S COVID-19 vaccine or a placebo.

The chain recombines TRBV15 with TRBJ2-2, with 8 bases aligning to TRBD2. Germline CDR1 LNHNV, CDR2 YYDKDF (reference sequence). This CDR3 has 15 residues. The J segment lost 4 bases and the V segment lost 5 bases, leaving 6 bases of the junction unmatched. Written as DNA, the CDR3 is TGTGCCACCAGCCGAGGGACTAGGATCACCGGGGAGCTGTTTTTT. The encoded protein is CATSRGTRITGELFF. Complete variable domain (other parts from reference TRBV15 and TRBJ2-2): DAMVIQNPRYQVTQFGKPVTLSCSQTLNHNVMYWYQQKSSQAPKLLFHYYDKDFNNEADTPDNFQSRRPNTSFCFLDIRSPGLGDTAMYLCATSRGTRITGELFFGEGSRLTVL.

This chain connects TRBV9 to TRBJ2-3; no definite D call. The germline V gene encodes CDR1 SGDLS and CDR2 YYNGEE. V was pared by 0 bases and J by 4 bases, with 9 bases between. The CDR3 consists of 14 residues. The DNA of the CDR3 is TGTGCCAGCAGCGTAGGTGGTAGCCCAGATACGCAGTATTTT. Protein product: CASSVGGSPDTQYF.

This chain connects TRBV5-6 to TRBJ2-2, with D perhaps TRBD2 (7 bases). CDR1 is SGHDT, CDR2 YYEEEE, per germline. The CDR3 is made up of 13 amino acids. Trimming took off 4 bases at V and 9 bases at J, with 13 bases between the two ends. CDR3 DNA: TGTGCCAGCAGCGCCCCGGGGGGCCGGGAGCTGTTTTTT. Protein sequence: CASSAPGGRELFF.

The chain carries TRBV3-1 (or the pseudogene TRBV3-2) and TRBJ2-5, with D unresolved. The germline gives CDR1 LGHDT, CDR2 YNNKEL (reference sequence). V was trimmed by 5 bases and J by 4 bases, leaving 11 bases between them. The CDR3 is made up of 13 amino acids. The chain's CDR3 is CASSYWSGETQYF. The CDR3, as DNA: TGTGCCAGCAGCTACTGGTCCGGAGAGACCCAGTACTTC.

This sequence joins TRBV5-5 and TRBJ2-3; a possible D gene is TRBD1 (5 bases). CDR3 length: 15 residues. Germline V gene sequence: CDR1 SGHKS, CDR2 YYEKEE (reference sequence). With 4 bases removed from V and 4 bases from J, the gap between germline ends came to 16 bases. This CDR3 reads CASSRTVGVPDTQYF. Written as DNA, the CDR3 is TGTGCCAGCAGCCGGACGGTAGGGGTTCCAGATACGCAGTATTTT.

This clone was counted only a few times. The J gene is TRBJ1-2, the V gene TRBV5-4; no reliable D call. Germline V gene sequence: CDR1 SGHNT, CDR2 YYREEE (reference sequence). Trimming cost V 3 bases and J 7 bases, with 16 bases left between them. This CDR3 region has 14 residues. CDR3 in DNA: TGTGCCAGCAGCTCCTCAGTGACCGTGGGTGGCTACACCTTC. Residues: CASSSSVTVGGYTF.

The rearrangement uses TRBV27 and TRBJ2-1, with a tentative D call TRBD2 (5 bases). CDR1 and CDR2 from the germline V gene are MNHEY and SMNVEV (reference sequence). With 2 bases removed from V and 3 bases from J, the gap between germline ends came to 11 bases. The CDR3 is made up of 15 amino acids. CDR3: CASSLRGSDYNEQFF. Written as DNA, the CDR3 is TGTGCCAGCAGTTTACGTGGGAGCGACTACAATGAGCAGTTCTTC.

V is TRBV7-8 and J is TRBJ2-5; tentatively, D is TRBD1 or TRBD2 (6 bases each). Germline loops: CDR1 SGHVS, CDR2 FQNEAQ. CDR3 length: 16 amino acids. Deletions cut 1 base from V and 4 bases from J, with 16 bases between. The CDR3 protein is CASSLVGGRLGETQYF. The CDR3 DNA sequence: TGTGCCAGCAGCTTAGTAGGGGGGCGTCTTGGAGAGACCCAGTACTTC.

The chain carries TRBV9 and TRBJ2-7, with 9 bases fitting TRBD1. Losses at the gene ends were 0 bases for V and 4 bases for J; bases not matched to a gene: 2. This CDR3 spans 14 amino acids. Germline CDR1 SGDLS, CDR2 YYNGEE. The CDR3 bases are TGTGCCAGCAGCGTAGCAGGACAGGGGTACGAGCAGTACTTC. Translation: CASSVAGQGYEQYF.

The rearrangement joins TRBV4-1 to TRBJ2-3, with unresolved D. V was pared by 0 bases and J by 8 bases, with 21 bases between. This CDR3 has 17 residues. Germline values: CDR1 MGHRA, CDR2 YSYEKL. The chain's CDR3 is CASSQELEPGRKGTQYF. The CDR3 DNA follows: TGCGCCAGCAGCCAAGAGTTAGAGCCAGGAAGGAAGGGTACGCAGTATTTT.

The CDR3 region is CASSLISGPHAFF. CDR3 sequence (DNA): TGTGCCAGCAGCTTAATTTCCGGCCCTCATGCTTTCTTT. The J gene is TRBJ1-1, the V gene TRBV13; D remains ambiguous. Trimming took off 2 bases at V and 11 bases at J, with 15 bases between the two ends. CDR3 size: 13 residues. Germline loops: CDR1 PRHDT, CDR2 FYEKMQ (reference sequence).

This clone was picked up one time. The chain employs TRBV7-2 and TRBJ2-7, with 11 bases aligning to TRBD1. Trimming cost V 6 bases and J 1 base; bases outside gene matches: 2. Germline lookup yields CDR1 SGHTA and CDR2 FQGNSA. The CDR3 loop spans 14 amino acids. CDR3 residues: CASRGQGGSYEQYF. The CDR3 DNA reads as TGTGCCAGCAGGGGACAGGGGGGATCCTACGAGCAGTACTTC.

The V call is TRBV19, the J call TRBJ1-2; D is possibly TRBD1 (6 bases). The CDR3 extends over 13 amino acids. The V gene's germline CDR1 is LNHDA and CDR2 SQIVND (reference sequence). V dropped 7 bases and J dropped 2 bases, with 11 bases sitting between them. CDR3 sequence: CASTLDRNYGYTF. CDR3 nucleotides: TGTGCCAGTACCTTAGACAGGAACTATGGCTACACCTTC.

The CDR3 region is CASSLARTSGSTDTQYF. As DNA, the CDR3 is TGTGCCAGCAGCTTAGCGCGGACTAGCGGAAGCACAGATACGCAGTATTTT. The chain has TRBV7-9 and TRBJ2-3; 10 bases are a match to TRBD2. The length of the CDR3 is 17 residues. From germline, CDR1 is SEHNR and CDR2 FQNEAQ (reference sequence). Losses at the gene ends were 0 bases for V and 0 bases for J; bases not matched to a gene: 3. Full variable domain (rest looked up from reference TRBV7-9 and TRBJ2-3): DTGVSQNPRHKITKRGQNVTFRCDPISEHNRLYWYRQTLGQGPEFLTYFQNEAQLEKSRLLSDRFSAERPKGSFSTLEIQRTEQGDSAMYLCASSLARTSGSTDTQYFGPGTRLTVL.

This clone occurred a few times. This chain uses TRBV3-1 (or the pseudogene TRBV3-2) with TRBJ1-2; 9 bases are shared with TRBD1. The CDR3 is made up of 15 amino acids. V trimming: 0 bases; J trimming: 8 bases; junction bases outside the gene matches: 7. CDR1 is LGHDT, CDR2 YNNKEL, per germline (reference sequence). CDR3 region: CASSQDRQGGFGYTF. DNA of the CDR3: TGTGCCAGCAGCCAAGACCGACAGGGGGGGTTCGGCTACACCTTC.

V and J are TRBV5-6 and TRBJ1-2; D gene uncertain. V lost 0 bases and J lost 1, with 13 bases in between. CDR1 and CDR2 (germline): SGHDT, YYEEEE. The CDR3 loop spans 16 amino acids. The CDR3: CASSLVGQEINYGYTF. CDR3 DNA sequence: TGTGCCAGCAGCTTGGTAGGGCAGGAGATTAACTATGGCTACACCTTC.

The V gene is TRBV19, the J gene TRBJ2-4; tentatively, D is TRBD1 or TRBD2 (6 bases each). This CDR3 spans 16 amino acids. Trimming pared 3 bases from V and 0 bases from J, leaving 12 bases between. The V gene's germline CDR1 is LNHDA and CDR2 SQIVND (reference sequence). In DNA form, the CDR3 reads TGTGCCAGTAGTATTGTCGGGGGCTTAGCCAAAAACATTCAGTACTTC. Translation gives CASSIVGGLAKNIQYF.

CDR3 in DNA: TGTGCCAGCAGTTCAGGACAGTATAATCAGCCCCAGCATTTT. Translated: CASSSGQYNQPQHF. The chain carries TRBV27 and TRBJ1-5; D may be TRBD1 (6 bases). V was pared by 4 bases and J by 4 bases, with 11 bases between. The V gene's germline CDR1 is MNHEY and CDR2 SMNVEV (reference sequence). CDR3 size: 14 residues.

This chain joins TRBV5-1 and TRBJ2-7; the match to TRBD1 covers 8 bases. V was clipped by 4 bases and J by 2 bases; unmatched bases: 11. The length of the CDR3 is 16 residues. Germline V gene lookup returns CDR1 SGHRS and CDR2 YFSETQ. The CDR3 is CASSGDGQGKTYEQYF. CDR3 nucleotides: TGCGCCAGCAGCGGGGATGGACAGGGTAAAACCTACGAGCAGTACTTC.

The sample holds a few counts of this clone. The chain links TRBV5-4 to TRBJ2-2; the match to TRBD2 covers 7 bases. V was pared by 4 bases and J by 9 bases, with 9 bases of the junction left unmatched. Germline lookup yields CDR1 SGHNT and CDR2 YYREEE (reference sequence). The CDR3 consists of 14 residues. This CDR3 reads CASSPGLVSRELFF. CDR3 in DNA: TGTGCCAGCAGCCCCGGACTAGTGAGCCGGGAGCTGTTTTTT.

This chain joins TRBV6-5 and TRBJ2-7; D is unresolved. The germline V gene encodes CDR1 MNHEY and CDR2 SVGAGI. The length of the CDR3 is 14 residues. V was pared by 2 bases and J by 2 bases, with 10 bases between. Here the CDR3 DNA reads TGTGCCAGCAGTTACGCGCTCGTACCCTACGAGCAGTACTTC. It is translated as CASSYALVPYEQYF.

This clone was recorded once. The sample contains more than one DNA sequence encoding this CDR3. This chain uses TRBV9 with TRBJ2-7; tentatively, D is TRBD2 (6 bases). V was clipped by 0 bases and J by 2 bases, with 12 bases between them. The germline gives CDR1 SGDLS, CDR2 YYNGEE. CDR3 length: 15 amino acids. As DNA, the CDR3 is TGTGCCAGCAGCGTAGCTGAGGGAGGTCCCTACGAGCAGTACTTC. Translation gives CASSVAEGGPYEQYF.

This clone showed up just a few times. The chain couples TRBV6-2 or TRBV6-3 to TRBJ2-7, with 8 bases matching TRBD1. Trimming at V came to 3 bases and at J to 3 bases, leaving 7 bases not matched to a gene. The CDR3 totals 15 residues. Germline assignment: CDR1 MNHEY and CDR2 SVGEGT. The CDR3 DNA follows: TGTGCCAGCAGTTATCGGACAGGGAGAGACTACGAGCAGTACTTC. It specifies CASSYRTGRDYEQYF.

This chain connects TRBV19 to TRBJ1-5, with D maybe TRBD1 (5 bases). The CDR3 spans 16 residues. Germline CDR1 reads LNHDA; CDR2 reads SQIVND (reference sequence). V was trimmed by 7 bases and J by 4 bases, leaving 20 bases between them. CDR3 DNA: TGTGCCAGTATGGGAGCCCAGGGAGGTTGGAATCAGCCCCAGCATTTT. Protein product: CASMGAQGGWNQPQHF.

The chain links TRBV6-6 to TRBJ2-5, with 9 bases lining up with TRBD2. Germline trimming cut 7 bases from V and 5 bases from J; bases unmatched to any gene: 8. Germline lookup yields CDR1 MNHNY and CDR2 SVGAGI (reference sequence). This CDR3 spans 14 amino acids. The CDR3 DNA reads as TGTGCCAGCACGGCTAGCGGGGCGGCGGAGACCCAGTACTTC. The encoded protein is CASTASGAAETQYF.

The chain combines TRBV7-9 with TRBJ2-1; TRBD2 aligns across 12 bases. Germline-derived CDR1 and CDR2 are SEHNR and FQNEAQ (reference sequence). V shed 4 bases, J shed 8 bases, and the junction held 9 bases outside the gene matches. CDR3 length equals 16 residues. This CDR3 reads CASSSPLPSGRDEQFF. CDR3 coding DNA: TGTGCCAGCAGCTCCCCCCTTCCTAGCGGGAGGGATGAGCAGTTCTTC.

The CDR3 sequence is CASSLGLTGASTDTQYF. The DNA of the CDR3 is TGCGCCAGCAGCTTGGGTTTGACTGGAGCTAGCACAGATACGCAGTATTTT. The J gene is TRBJ2-3, the V gene TRBV5-1; D unresolved. The CDR3 has 17 amino acids. The V gene lost 0 bases and the J gene lost 0 bases, with 14 bases spanning the gap. Germline-derived CDR1 and CDR2 are SGHRS and YFSETQ.

Notes on this clone: A much larger clone is a single base away; this may be a read error. The genes are TRBV2 and TRBJ1-1, with D unresolved. The CDR3 consists of 11 residues. Germline-derived CDR1 and CDR2 are SNHLY and FYNNEI. Deletions cut 6 bases from V and 1 base from J, with 3 bases between. CDR3 sequence reads: CASSSNTEAFF. The CDR3 DNA reads TGTGCCAGCAGCTCGAACACTGAAGCTTTCTTT.

Only a few counts were recorded for this clone. The V and J genes are TRBV4-3 and TRBJ2-7; TRBD1 is a possible D gene (5 bases). The V end was cut by 0 bases, the J end by 0 bases, with 15 bases between. Germline lookup yields CDR1 LGHNA and CDR2 YSLEER. The CDR3 extends over 17 amino acids. In DNA, the CDR3 is TGCGCCAGCAGCCAAGATCCCATATCGGACAACTCCTACGAGCAGTACTTC. Amino acid sequence: CASSQDPISDNSYEQYF.

Concerning this clone itself: At one end, the junction sequence differs from germline, possibly due to a read error. This chain joins TRBV7-2 and TRBJ2-7, with TRBD1 matching over 9 bases. The germline V gene encodes CDR1 SGHTA and CDR2 FQGNSA. CDR3 length equals 15 residues. CDR3 region: CASSYGGTGSSEQYF. In DNA form, the CDR3 reads TGTGCCAGCAGCTACGGAGGGACAGGGTCCTCCGAGCAGTACTTC. Full variable domain (missing parts from reference TRBV7-2 and TRBJ2-7): GAGVSQSPSNKVTEKGKDVELRCDPISGHTALYWYRQSLGQGLEFLIYFQGNSAPDKSGLPSDRFSAERTGGSVSTLTIQRTQQEDSAVYLCASSYGGTGSSEQYFGPGTRLTVT.

The chain is built from TRBV30 and TRBJ2-7; no definite D call. V was clipped by 0 bases and J by 4 bases, with 10 bases between them. The CDR3 has 13 amino acids. Per germline, CDR1 GTSNPN and CDR2 SVGIG (reference sequence). CDR3 nucleotides: TGTGCCTGGAGTGTTCAAACATTTTACGAGCAGTACTTC. It encodes CAWSVQTFYEQYF.